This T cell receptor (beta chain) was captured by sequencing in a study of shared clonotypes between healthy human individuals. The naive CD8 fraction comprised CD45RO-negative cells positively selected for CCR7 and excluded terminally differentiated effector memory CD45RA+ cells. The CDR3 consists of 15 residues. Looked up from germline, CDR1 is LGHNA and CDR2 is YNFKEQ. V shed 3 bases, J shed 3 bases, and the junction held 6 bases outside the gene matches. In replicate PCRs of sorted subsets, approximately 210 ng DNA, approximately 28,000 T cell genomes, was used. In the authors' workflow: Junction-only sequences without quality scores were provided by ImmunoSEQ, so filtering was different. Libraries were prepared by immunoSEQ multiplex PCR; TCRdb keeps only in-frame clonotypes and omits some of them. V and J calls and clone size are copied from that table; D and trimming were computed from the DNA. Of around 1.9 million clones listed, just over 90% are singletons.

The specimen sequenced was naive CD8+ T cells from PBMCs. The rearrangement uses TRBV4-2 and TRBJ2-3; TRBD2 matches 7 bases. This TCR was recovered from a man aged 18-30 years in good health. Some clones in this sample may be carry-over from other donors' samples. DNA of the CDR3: TGTGCCAGCAGCCAGTGGGCGGGAGATACAGATACGCAGTATTTT. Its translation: CASSQWAGDTDTQYF.